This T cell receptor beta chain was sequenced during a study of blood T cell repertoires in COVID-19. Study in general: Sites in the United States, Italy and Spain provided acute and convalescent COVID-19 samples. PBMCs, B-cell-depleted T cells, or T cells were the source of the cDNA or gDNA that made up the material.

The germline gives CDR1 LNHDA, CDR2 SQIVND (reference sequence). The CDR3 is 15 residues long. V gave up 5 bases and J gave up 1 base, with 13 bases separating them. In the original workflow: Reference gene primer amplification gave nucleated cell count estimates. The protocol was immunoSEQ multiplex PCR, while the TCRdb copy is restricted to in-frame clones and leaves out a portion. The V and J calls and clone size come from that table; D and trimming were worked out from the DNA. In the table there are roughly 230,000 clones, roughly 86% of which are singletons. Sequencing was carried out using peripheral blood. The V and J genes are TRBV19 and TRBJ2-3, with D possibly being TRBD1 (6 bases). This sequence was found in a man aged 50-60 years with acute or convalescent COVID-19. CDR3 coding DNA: TGTGCCAGTAGTCTCACAGGGAGTGGCACAGATACGCAGTATTTT. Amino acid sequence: CASSLTGSGTDTQYF.